These 26 T cell receptor beta chains originate from one sample sequenced in a study of shared clonotypes between healthy human individuals. Clones were sequenced by immunoSEQ multiplex PCR, and TCRdb holds only the in-frame ones, with some missing. The data show almost 750,000 clones, 72% seen once. Input material: memory CD4+ T cells sorted from blood. Subset: CD45RA-negative fraction. These TCRs come from a woman younger than 45 in good health.

This chain connects TRBV7-6 to TRBJ1-1; unclear D gene. Germline lookup yields CDR1 SGHVS and CDR2 FNYEAQ. CDR3 length: 13 amino acids. Between the trimmed V and J ends, which lost 2 bases and 5 bases, there was a span of 9 bases. CDR3 DNA: TGTGCCAGCAGCTTACAGGTAGGGACTGAAGCTTTCTTT. Its protein is CASSLQVGTEAFF.

This clone was counted a few times. The rearrangement joins TRBV2 to TRBJ2-7, with D hard to call. V lost 7 bases to trimming and J lost 3 bases, with 7 bases between them. The CDR3 contains 11 residues. Germline V gene sequence: CDR1 SNHLY, CDR2 FYNNEI. This CDR3 reads CASKGVYEQYF. CDR3 DNA sequence: TGTGCCAGCAAAGGAGTCTACGAGCAGTACTTC.

The V call is TRBV18, the J call TRBJ1-2; maybe TRBD1 (5 bases). CDR1 KGHSH and CDR2 LQKENI come from the germline V gene. V was shortened by 8 bases and J by 1 base, with 14 bases between the two germline ends. This CDR3 has 14 amino acids. CDR3 loop: CASGMSGRNYGYTF. The CDR3 DNA reads as TGTGCCAGCGGGATGTCGGGACGTAACTATGGCTACACCTTC.

The CDR3 nucleotides read TGTGCCAGCACCTACTGGGGTAGCGGGAGACGGGGAGATACGCAGTATTTT. Its translation is CASTYWGSGRRGDTQYF. The J gene is TRBJ2-3, the V gene TRBV28; TRBD2 agrees at 9 bases. Germline CDR1 MDHEN, CDR2 SYDVKM. With 7 bases clipped from V and 5 bases from J, the junction kept 16 bases outside the gene matches. The CDR3 is 17 amino acids.

CDR3: CATSGARSDTQYF. Here the CDR3 DNA reads TGTGCCACCAGCGGAGCTAGGTCAGATACGCAGTATTTT. The chain has TRBV15 and TRBJ2-3; D call uncertain. Germline V gene data show CDR1 as LNHNV and CDR2 as YYDKDF (reference sequence). V lost 5 bases, J lost 4 bases, and 10 bases lay in between. The CDR3 is made up of 13 amino acids.

The V gene is TRBV7-7, the J gene TRBJ2-7; D remains unclear. From germline, CDR1 is SSHAT and CDR2 FNYEAQ (reference sequence). This CDR3 contains 13 residues. Trimming stripped 3 bases from V and 2 bases from J, with 8 bases between. CDR3 loop: CASSLGGTYEQYF. CDR3 in DNA: TGTGCCAGCAGCTTGGGCGGAACCTACGAGCAGTACTTC.

The CDR3 sequence is CATSRDVLGGGDEQYF. CDR3 bases: TGTGCCACCAGCAGAGATGTATTGGGTGGGGGTGACGAGCAGTACTTC. The chain recombines TRBV15 with TRBJ2-7; TRBD1 or TRBD2 may be the D gene (5 bases each). CDR3 length: 16 residues. V was cut by 0 bases and J by 5 bases, with 17 bases left in between. The germline gives CDR1 LNHNV, CDR2 YYDKDF (reference sequence).

The rearrangement links TRBV28 to TRBJ2-1, with 8 bases lining up with TRBD2. CDR1 is MDHEN and CDR2 is SYDVKM in the germline V gene. This CDR3 contains 15 residues. The V gene end was trimmed by 5 bases and the J gene end by 4 bases; junction bases not matched to a gene: 7. The CDR3 region has the DNA TGTGCCAGCAGTAGGACGGGAGGGGGTTACAATGAGCAGTTCTTC. Translating gives CASSRTGGGYNEQFF.

This clone was recorded only once. J is TRBJ2-7 and V is TRBV10-3; D remains unclear. V lost 0 bases and J 3 bases, leaving 9 bases between the germline ends. Germline V lookup: CDR1 ENHRY, CDR2 SYGVKD. There are 14 residues in the CDR3. This CDR3 is CAISESSRYYEQYF. CDR3 DNA sequence: TGTGCCATCAGTGAGTCGTCTCGCTACTACGAGCAGTACTTC.

The chain recombines TRBV7-9 with TRBJ2-5; D gene unclear. The CDR3 spans 13 residues. V was clipped by 0 bases and J by 4 bases, with 6 bases between them. CDR1 is SEHNR, CDR2 FQNEAQ, per germline (reference sequence). The CDR3 DNA follows: TGTGCCAGCAGCTTAGCCTCTCGAGAGACCCAGTACTTC. This gives the protein CASSLASRETQYF.

The chain joins TRBV28 to TRBJ1-2; D is ambiguous. The CDR3 is 12 amino acids. V shed 3 bases and J shed 8 bases, with 10 bases lying between them. Per germline, CDR1 MDHEN and CDR2 SYDVKM. The DNA of the CDR3 is TGTGCCAGCAGTTTCAGTAGTTGGGGCTACACCTTC. As protein: CASSFSSWGYTF.

This clone was counted once. The genes are TRBV7-2 and TRBJ2-7; TRBD2 is a possible D gene (6 bases). Germline V gene sequence: CDR1 SGHTA, CDR2 FQGNSA. Between the trimmed V and J ends, which lost 1 base and 2 bases, there was a span of 9 bases. CDR3 size: 14 residues. CDR3 region: CASSLGTTTYEQYF. The CDR3 bases are TGTGCCAGCAGCTTAGGGACTACTACCTACGAGCAGTACTTC.

The chain couples TRBV11-2 to TRBJ1-3; D is ambiguous. Germline lookup yields CDR1 SGHAT and CDR2 FQNNGV. V was cut by 3 bases and J by 0 bases, with 6 bases left in between. The CDR3 covers 14 residues. In DNA form, the CDR3 reads TGTGCCAGCAGCTTGAGTGGCTCTGGAAACACCATATATTTT. Translation gives CASSLSGSGNTIYF.

V and J are TRBV2 and TRBJ2-5; D may be TRBD2 (6 bases). In germline, CDR1 is SNHLY, CDR2 FYNNEI. V lost 7 bases and J 2 bases, leaving 11 bases between the germline ends. The CDR3 sequence is 13 residues long. CDR3 sequence reads: CASNVAGQETQYF. The CDR3 DNA reads TGTGCCAGCAATGTTGCGGGGCAAGAGACCCAGTACTTC.

This sequence joins TRBV30 and TRBJ1-4; no reliable D call. Deletions cut 0 bases from V and 0 bases from J, with 8 bases between. The CDR3 runs 15 residues. Germline V gene data show CDR1 as GTSNPN and CDR2 as SVGIG (reference sequence). CDR3 protein: CAWSVKGSTNEKLFF. CDR3 nucleotide sequence: TGTGCCTGGAGTGTTAAGGGTTCAACTAATGAAAAACTGTTTTTT. Full variable domain (remainder filled in from reference TRBV30 and TRBJ1-4): SQTIHQWPATLVQPVGSPLSLECTVEGTSNPNLYWYRQAAGRGLQLLFYSVGIGQISSEVPQNLSASRPQDRQFILSSKKLLLSDSGFYLCAWSVKGSTNEKLFFGSGTQLSVL.

The chain has TRBV6-6 and TRBJ2-3, with 9 bases that match TRBD1. In germline, CDR1 is MNHNY, CDR2 SVGAGI (reference sequence). The CDR3 totals 15 residues. Trimming took 2 bases from V and 1 from J; bases not matched to a gene: 1. CDR3 sequence: CASSYRTGGTDTQYF. CDR3 bases: TGTGCCAGCAGTTACCGGACAGGGGGCACAGATACGCAGTATTTT.

The J gene is TRBJ2-7, the V gene TRBV10-2; D unclear. The germline V and J ends were trimmed by 7 bases and 6 bases, with 13 bases remaining between them. The length of the CDR3 is 12 residues. Germline CDR1 is WSHSY and CDR2 is SAAADI. CDR3 in amino acids: CASNQRKGEQYF. The CDR3, as DNA: TGCGCCAGCAATCAAAGGAAAGGCGAGCAGTACTTC.

CDR3 DNA sequence: TGCGCCAGCAGGGCCACTAGCGCCTACGAGCAGTACTTC. Amino acids: CASRATSAYEQYF. This chain links TRBV10-2 with TRBJ2-7; 7 bases match TRBD2. CDR3 length: 13 amino acids. Germline assignment: CDR1 WSHSY and CDR2 SAAADI. V gave up 6 bases and J gave up 2 bases; unmatched junction bases: 4.

This chain connects TRBV7-9 to TRBJ2-3; TRBD2 agrees at 9 bases. CDR1 and CDR2 (germline): SEHNR, FQNEAQ (reference sequence). This CDR3 has 17 amino acids. The trim removed 4 bases at V and 2 bases at J, leaving 10 bases unmatched. The CDR3 spells CASSSGAGGKTTDTQYF. In DNA form, the CDR3 reads TGTGCCAGCAGCTCAGGGGCGGGAGGGAAAACCACAGATACGCAGTATTTT.

The V call is TRBV25-1, the J call TRBJ2-3; D not certain. Trimming removed 4 bases at V and 1 base at J, with 21 bases between. The CDR3 covers 18 residues. The V gene's germline CDR1 is MGHDK and CDR2 SYGVNS. The CDR3, as DNA: TGTGCCAGCAGTGGATTGACCCTCTGGAAGAATGGCACAGATACGCAGTATTTT. Encoded protein: CASSGLTLWKNGTDTQYF.

The CDR3 protein is CATHPRGLAGYTF. CDR3 coding DNA: TGTGCCACCCATCCCCGGGGGTTGGCTGGCTACACCTTC. The V gene is TRBV19, the J gene TRBJ1-2; tentatively, D is TRBD1 (5 bases). Germline V lookup: CDR1 LNHDA, CDR2 SQIVND (reference sequence). V lost 10 bases and J 7 bases, leaving 19 bases between the germline ends. The CDR3 covers 13 residues.

This clone was picked up one time. This likely stems from a read error, as it lies one base from a far larger clone. The chain links TRBV6-1 to TRBJ1-1; tentative D call: TRBD1 (6 bases). This CDR3 comprises 13 residues. The germline gives CDR1 MNHNS, CDR2 SASEGT. CDR3 region: CASFKGRDTEAFF. The CDR3 region has the DNA TGTGCCAGCTTTAAAGGGAGGGACACTGAAGCCTTCTTT.

This clone has only a few counts. The J gene is TRBJ2-1, the V gene TRBV7-2; perhaps TRBD1 as D (6 bases). The CDR3 extends over 14 amino acids. V was trimmed by 9 bases and J by 0 bases, leaving 12 bases between them. CDR1 is SGHTA, CDR2 FQGNSA, per germline. CDR3 DNA: TGTGCCAGTGCACTGGACAGCTCCTACAATGAGCAGTTCTTC. Amino acid sequence: CASALDSSYNEQFF.

The chain uses TRBV19 and TRBJ1-2; D perhaps matches TRBD1 (6 bases). The CDR3 runs 14 residues. Germline CDR1 and CDR2: LNHDA and SQIVND (reference sequence). Trimming took off 7 bases at V and 2 bases at J, with 14 bases between the two ends. The CDR3 loop reads CASTSGERNYGYTF. In nucleotides, the CDR3 is TGTGCCAGTACCTCAGGGGAAAGGAACTATGGCTACACCTTC.

The J gene is TRBJ1-1, the V gene TRBV7-9, with no clear D. The CDR3 length is 14 residues. Between the trimmed V and J ends, which lost 5 bases and 1 base, there was a span of 11 bases. In germline, CDR1 is SEHNR, CDR2 FQNEAQ (reference sequence). The CDR3: CASSPSLGNTEAFF. CDR3 sequence (DNA): TGTGCCAGCAGCCCCTCCCTGGGGAACACTGAAGCTTTCTTT.

The chain employs TRBV19 and TRBJ2-7; perhaps TRBD2 as D (6 bases). This CDR3 spans 13 amino acids. V lost 1 base and J 5 bases, leaving 9 bases between the germline ends. CDR1 LNHDA and CDR2 SQIVND come from the germline V gene (reference sequence). The CDR3 coding sequence is TGTGCCAGTAGTATAGTAGGAGGGGACGAGCAGTACTTC. Its protein is CASSIVGGDEQYF.